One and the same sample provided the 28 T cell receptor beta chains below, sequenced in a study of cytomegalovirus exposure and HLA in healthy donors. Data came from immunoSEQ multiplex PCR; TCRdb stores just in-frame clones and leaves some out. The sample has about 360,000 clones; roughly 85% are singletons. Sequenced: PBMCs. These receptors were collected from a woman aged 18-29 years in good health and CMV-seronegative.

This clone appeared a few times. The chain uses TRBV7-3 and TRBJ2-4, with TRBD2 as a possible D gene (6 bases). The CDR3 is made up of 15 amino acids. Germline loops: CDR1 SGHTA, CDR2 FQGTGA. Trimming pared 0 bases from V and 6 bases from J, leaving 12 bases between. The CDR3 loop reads CASSLTGQGGNIQYF. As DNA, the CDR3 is TGTGCCAGCAGCTTAACTGGCCAGGGAGGAAACATTCAGTACTTC.

The CDR3: CASSLSGQGAPGQPQHF. The CDR3, as DNA: TGTGCCAGCAGCTTATCAGGACAGGGTGCCCCCGGCCAGCCCCAGCATTTT. The V call is TRBV7-9, the J call TRBJ1-5, with 8 bases that match TRBD1. Per the germline V gene, CDR1 is SEHNR and CDR2 is FQNEAQ (reference sequence). With V trimmed by 2 bases and J by 7 bases, 13 bases remained unmatched. The CDR3 contains 17 residues.

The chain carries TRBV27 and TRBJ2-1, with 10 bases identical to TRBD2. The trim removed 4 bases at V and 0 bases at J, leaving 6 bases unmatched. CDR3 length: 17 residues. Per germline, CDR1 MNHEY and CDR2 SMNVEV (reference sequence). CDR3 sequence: CASSSSGRVPSYNEQFF. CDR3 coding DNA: TGTGCCAGCAGTTCCAGCGGGAGGGTTCCCTCCTACAATGAGCAGTTCTTC.

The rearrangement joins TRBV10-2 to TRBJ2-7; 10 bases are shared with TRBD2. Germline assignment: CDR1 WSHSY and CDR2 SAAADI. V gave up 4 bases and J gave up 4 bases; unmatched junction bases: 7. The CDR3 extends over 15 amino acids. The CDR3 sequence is CASSGGSSGSYEQYF. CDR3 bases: TGCGCCAGCAGTGGGGGATCTAGCGGGAGTTACGAGCAGTACTTC.

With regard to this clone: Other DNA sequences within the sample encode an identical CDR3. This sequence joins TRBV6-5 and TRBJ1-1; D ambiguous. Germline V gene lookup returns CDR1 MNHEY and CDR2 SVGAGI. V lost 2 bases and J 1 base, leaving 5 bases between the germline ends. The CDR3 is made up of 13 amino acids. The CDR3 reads CASSYGGNTEAFF. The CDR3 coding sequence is TGTGCCAGCAGTTACGGCGGGAACACTGAAGCTTTCTTT.

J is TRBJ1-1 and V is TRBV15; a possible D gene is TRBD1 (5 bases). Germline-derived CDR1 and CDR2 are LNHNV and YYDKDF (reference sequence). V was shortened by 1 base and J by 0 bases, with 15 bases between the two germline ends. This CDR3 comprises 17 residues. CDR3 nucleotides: TGTGCCACCAGCAGAGGGGGACTTCCCTCCATGAACACTGAAGCTTTCTTT. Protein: CATSRGGLPSMNTEAFF.

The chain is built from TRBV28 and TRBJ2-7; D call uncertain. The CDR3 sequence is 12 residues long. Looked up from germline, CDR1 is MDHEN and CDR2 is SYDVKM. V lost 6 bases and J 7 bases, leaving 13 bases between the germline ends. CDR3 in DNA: TGTGCCAGCAGGGTGGCCCCAACAGAGCAGTACTTC. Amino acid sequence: CASRVAPTEQYF.

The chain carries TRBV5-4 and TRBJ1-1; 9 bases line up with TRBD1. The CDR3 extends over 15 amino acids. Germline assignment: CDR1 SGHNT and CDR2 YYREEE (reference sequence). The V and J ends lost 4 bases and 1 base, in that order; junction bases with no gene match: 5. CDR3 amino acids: CASSPGQGTNTEAFF. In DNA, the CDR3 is TGTGCCAGCAGCCCAGGACAGGGGACGAACACTGAAGCTTTCTTT.

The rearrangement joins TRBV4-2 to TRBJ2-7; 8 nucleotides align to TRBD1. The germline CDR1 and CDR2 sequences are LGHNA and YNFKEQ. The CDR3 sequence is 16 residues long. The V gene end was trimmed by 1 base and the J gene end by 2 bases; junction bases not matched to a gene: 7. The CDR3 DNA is TGTGCCAGCAGCCAAGGGTCCCCAGGGGGCACCTACGAGCAGTACTTC. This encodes CASSQGSPGGTYEQYF.

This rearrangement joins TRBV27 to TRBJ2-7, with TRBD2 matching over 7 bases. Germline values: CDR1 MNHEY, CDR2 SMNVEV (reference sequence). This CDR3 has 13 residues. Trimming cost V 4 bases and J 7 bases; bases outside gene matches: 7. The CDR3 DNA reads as TGTGCCAGCAGTTACATTACTAGCGAGGAGCAGTACTTC. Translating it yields CASSYITSEEQYF.

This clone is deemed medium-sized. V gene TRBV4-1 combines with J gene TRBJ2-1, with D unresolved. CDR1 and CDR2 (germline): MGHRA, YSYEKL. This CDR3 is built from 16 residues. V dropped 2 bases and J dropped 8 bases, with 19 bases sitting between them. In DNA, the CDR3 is TGCGCCAGCAGCCAATATTTCCGATCAGGCCAGGATGAGCAGTTCTTC. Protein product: CASSQYFRSGQDEQFF.

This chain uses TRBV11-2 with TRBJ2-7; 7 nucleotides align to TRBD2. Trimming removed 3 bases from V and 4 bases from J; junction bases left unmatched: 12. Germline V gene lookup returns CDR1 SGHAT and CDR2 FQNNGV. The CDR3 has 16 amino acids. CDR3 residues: CASSFVGGEDGYEQYF. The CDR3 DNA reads TGTGCCAGCAGCTTCGTGGGGGGGGAGGATGGGTACGAGCAGTACTTC. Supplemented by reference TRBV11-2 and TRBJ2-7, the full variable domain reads EAGVAQSPRYKIIEKRQSVAFWCNPISGHATLYWYQQILGQGPKLLIQFQNNGVVDDSQLPKDRFSAERLKGVDSTLKIQPAKLEDSAVYLCASSFVGGEDGYEQYFGPGTRLTVT.

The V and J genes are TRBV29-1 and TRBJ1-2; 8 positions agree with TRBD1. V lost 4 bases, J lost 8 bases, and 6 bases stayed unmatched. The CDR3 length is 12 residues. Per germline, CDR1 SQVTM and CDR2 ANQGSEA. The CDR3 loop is CSVGQGAQGYTF. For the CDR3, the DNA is TGCAGCGTTGGGCAGGGGGCGCAGGGCTACACCTTC.

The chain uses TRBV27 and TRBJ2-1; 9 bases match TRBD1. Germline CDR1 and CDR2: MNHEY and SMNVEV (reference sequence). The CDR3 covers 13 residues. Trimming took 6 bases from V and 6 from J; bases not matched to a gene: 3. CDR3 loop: CASRGTGLNEQFF. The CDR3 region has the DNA TGTGCCAGCAGGGGGACAGGGCTCAATGAGCAGTTCTTC.

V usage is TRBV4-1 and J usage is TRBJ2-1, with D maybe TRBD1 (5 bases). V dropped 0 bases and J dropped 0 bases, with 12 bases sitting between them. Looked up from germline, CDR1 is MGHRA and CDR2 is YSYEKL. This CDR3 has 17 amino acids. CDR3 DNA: TGCGCCAGCAGCCAAGAGGGTTTCAGGGTCTCCTACAATGAGCAGTTCTTC. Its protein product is CASSQEGFRVSYNEQFF.

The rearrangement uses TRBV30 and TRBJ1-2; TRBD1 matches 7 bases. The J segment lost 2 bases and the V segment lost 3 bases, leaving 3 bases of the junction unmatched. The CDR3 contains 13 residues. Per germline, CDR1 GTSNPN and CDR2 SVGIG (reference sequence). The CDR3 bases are TGTGCCTGGAGCGAGGGACAGAACTATGGCTACACCTTC. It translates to CAWSEGQNYGYTF.

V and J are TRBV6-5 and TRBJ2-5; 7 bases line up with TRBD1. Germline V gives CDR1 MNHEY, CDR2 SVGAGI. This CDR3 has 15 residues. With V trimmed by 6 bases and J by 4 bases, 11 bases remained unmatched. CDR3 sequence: CASSRTRGRRETQYF. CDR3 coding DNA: TGTGCCAGCAGCCGTACTAGGGGGCGTAGAGAGACCCAGTACTTC.

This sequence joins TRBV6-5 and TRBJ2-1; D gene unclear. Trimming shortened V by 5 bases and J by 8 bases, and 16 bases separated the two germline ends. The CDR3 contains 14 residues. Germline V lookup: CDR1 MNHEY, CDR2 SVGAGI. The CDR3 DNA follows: TGTGCCAGCAGTGCTATAGCATCCGGGTATGAGCAGTTCTTC. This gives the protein CASSAIASGYEQFF.

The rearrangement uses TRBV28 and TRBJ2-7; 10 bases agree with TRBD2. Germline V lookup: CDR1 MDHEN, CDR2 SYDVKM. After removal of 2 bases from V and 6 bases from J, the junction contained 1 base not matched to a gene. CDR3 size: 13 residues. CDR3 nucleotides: TGTGCCAGCAGTTTAACTAGCGGGGTCGAGCAGTACTTC. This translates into CASSLTSGVEQYF.

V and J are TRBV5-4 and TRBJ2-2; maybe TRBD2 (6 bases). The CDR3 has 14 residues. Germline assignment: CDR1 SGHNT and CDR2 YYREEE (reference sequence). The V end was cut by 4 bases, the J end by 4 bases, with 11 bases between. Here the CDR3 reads CASSPGLVTGELFF. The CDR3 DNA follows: TGTGCCAGCAGCCCGGGACTCGTCACCGGGGAGCTGTTTTTT.

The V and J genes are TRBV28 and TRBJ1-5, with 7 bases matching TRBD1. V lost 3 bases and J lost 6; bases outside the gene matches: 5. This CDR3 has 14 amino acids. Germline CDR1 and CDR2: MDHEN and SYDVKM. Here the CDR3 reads CASSFFQGGQPQHF. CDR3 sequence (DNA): TGTGCCAGCAGTTTCTTTCAGGGGGGTCAGCCCCAGCATTTT.

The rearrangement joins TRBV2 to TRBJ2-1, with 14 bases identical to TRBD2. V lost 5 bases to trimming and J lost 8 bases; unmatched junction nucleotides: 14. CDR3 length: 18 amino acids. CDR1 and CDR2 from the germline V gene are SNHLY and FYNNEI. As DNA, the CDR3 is TGTGCCAGCAGTACCATTGGGACTAGCGGGAGCCCCCTCTATGAGCAGTTCTTC. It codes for CASSTIGTSGSPLYEQFF.

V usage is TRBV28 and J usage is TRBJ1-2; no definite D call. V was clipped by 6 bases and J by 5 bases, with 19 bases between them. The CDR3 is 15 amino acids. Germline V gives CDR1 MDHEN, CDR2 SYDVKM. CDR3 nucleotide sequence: TGTGCCAGCAGCCTACGAGGGAAGGGAACTTATGGCTACACCTTC. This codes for CASSLRGKGTYGYTF.

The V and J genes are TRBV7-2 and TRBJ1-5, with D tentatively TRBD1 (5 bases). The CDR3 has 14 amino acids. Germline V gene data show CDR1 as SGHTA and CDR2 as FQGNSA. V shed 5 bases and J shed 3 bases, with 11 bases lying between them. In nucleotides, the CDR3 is TGTGCCAGCAGCCCGGACATCATCAATCAGCCCCAGCATTTT. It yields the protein CASSPDIINQPQHF.

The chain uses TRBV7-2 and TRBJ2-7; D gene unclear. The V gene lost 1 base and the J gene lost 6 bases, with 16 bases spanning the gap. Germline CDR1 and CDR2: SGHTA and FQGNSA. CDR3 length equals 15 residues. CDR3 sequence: CASSLDSSSSREQYF. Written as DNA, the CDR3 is TGTGCCAGCAGCTTAGACTCGAGTAGCTCCCGCGAGCAGTACTTC.

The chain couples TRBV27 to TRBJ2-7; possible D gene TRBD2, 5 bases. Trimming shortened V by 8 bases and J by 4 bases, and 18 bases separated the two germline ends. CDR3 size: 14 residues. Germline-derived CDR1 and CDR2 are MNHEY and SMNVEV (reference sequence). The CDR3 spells CASSSPGDTYEQYF. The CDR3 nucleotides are TGTGCCAGCTCCTCTCCCGGGGATACGTACGAGCAGTACTTC.

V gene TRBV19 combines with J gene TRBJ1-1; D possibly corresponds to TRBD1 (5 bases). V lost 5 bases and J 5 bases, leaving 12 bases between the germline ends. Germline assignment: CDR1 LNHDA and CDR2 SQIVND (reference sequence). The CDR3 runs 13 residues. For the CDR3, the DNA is TGTGCCAGTAGTGCGGGACGGAGAACTGAAGCTTTCTTT. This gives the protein CASSAGRRTEAFF.

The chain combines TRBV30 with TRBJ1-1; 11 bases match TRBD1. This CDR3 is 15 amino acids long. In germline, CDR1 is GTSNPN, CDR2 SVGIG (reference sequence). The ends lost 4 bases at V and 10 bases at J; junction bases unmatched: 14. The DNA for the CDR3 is TGTGCCTGGAAAACTCCTCTGGGGGACAGGGGGGCAGCTTTCTTT. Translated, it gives CAWKTPLGDRGAAFF.